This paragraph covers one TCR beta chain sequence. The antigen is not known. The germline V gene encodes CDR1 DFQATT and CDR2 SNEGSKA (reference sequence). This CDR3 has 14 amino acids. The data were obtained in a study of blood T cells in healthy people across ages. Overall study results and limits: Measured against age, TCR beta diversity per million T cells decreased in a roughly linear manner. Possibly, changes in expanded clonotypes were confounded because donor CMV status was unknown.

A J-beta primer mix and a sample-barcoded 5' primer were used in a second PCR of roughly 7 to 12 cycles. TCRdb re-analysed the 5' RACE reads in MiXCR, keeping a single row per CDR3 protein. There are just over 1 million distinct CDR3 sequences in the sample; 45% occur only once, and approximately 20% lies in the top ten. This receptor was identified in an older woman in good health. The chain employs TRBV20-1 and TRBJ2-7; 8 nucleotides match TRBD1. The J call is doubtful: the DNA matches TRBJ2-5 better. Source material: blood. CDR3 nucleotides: TGCAGTGCTAGAAAGACAGGGGAAAGAGAGACCCAGTACTTC. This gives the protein CSARKTGERETQYF.